This TCR beta chain was captured by sequencing in a study of blood T cell repertoires in COVID-19. Study overall: Samples representing acute and convalescent COVID-19 were sourced from the United States, Italy and Spain. T cells, B-cell-depleted T cells, or PBMCs provided the cDNA or gDNA that served as material.

The length of the CDR3 is 18 residues. V shed 2 bases, J shed 1 base, and the junction held 10 bases outside the gene matches. CDR1 SEHNR and CDR2 FQNEAQ come from the germline V gene (reference sequence). TCRdb keeps only in-frame clones here, not all; method: immunoSEQ multiplex PCR. Here the sample spans over 120,000 clones, approximately 88% being singletons. This sequence was found in a man between 65 and 85 years old with acute or convalescent COVID-19. Sequencing was done on a sample of peripheral blood. The chain carries TRBV7-9 and TRBJ1-2; 10 bases match TRBD1. The CDR3 DNA is TGTGCCAGCAGCTTATCTCTGGGACAGGGGACGCTTAACTATGGCTACACCTTC. Amino acids: CASSLSLGQGTLNYGYTF. The full variable domain, with the rest looked up from reference TRBV7-9 and TRBJ1-2, is DTGVSQNPRHKITKRGQNVTFRCDPISEHNRLYWYRQTLGQGPEFLTYFQNEAQLEKSRLLSDRFSAERPKGSFSTLEIQRTEQGDSAMYLCASSLSLGQGTLNYGYTFGSGTRLTVV.